This T cell receptor (beta chain) was retrieved from a study of shared clonotypes between healthy human individuals. Overall study results and limits: Several donors shared 4.5% to 6.5% of their naive CD4 clonotypes.

As defined, naive CD8 cells were CD45RO-negative and positively selected for CCR7, with terminally differentiated effector memory CD45RA+ cells excluded. Every contributor of samples was a Caucasian grown-up residing in Nashville, Tennessee. Notes on this clone: Its antigen is undetermined.

Libraries were prepared by immunoSEQ multiplex PCR; TCRdb keeps only in-frame clonotypes and omits some of them. The sample lists more than 2 million clones, about 95% occurring once. This TCR came from a man aged 18 to 30 in good health. Input material: naive CD8+ T cells sorted from blood.

DNA for the CDR3: TGTGCCAGCAGTTTGCTGGGACTTCTGAACACTGAAGCTTTCTTT. It encodes CASSLLGLLNTEAFF. The J gene is TRBJ1-1, the V gene TRBV27; D possibly corresponds to TRBD1 (5 bases). V lost 3 bases and J lost 0, with 11 bases in between. The CDR3 length is 15 residues. Germline V gives CDR1 MNHEY, CDR2 SMNVEV (reference sequence).